Below, one T cell receptor beta chain is given with its context. These data come from a study of blood T cell repertoires in COVID-19. Study as a whole: Sources were T cells, B-cell-depleted T cells, or PBMCs; the material itself was cDNA or gDNA.

Original processing notes: Reference gene primers were amplified, and this amplification served to estimate nucleated cell counts. Clones were read by immunoSEQ multiplex PCR, and TCRdb kept only the in-frame ones, dropping some. That table gives V, J and clone size, and the DNA gave D and trimming. Among under 55,000 clones listed, about nine tenths were seen once. Germline V gene lookup returns CDR1 ENHRY and CDR2 SYGVKD. With 0 bases removed from V and 7 bases from J, the gap between germline ends came to 9 bases. The CDR3 loop spans 13 amino acids. This receptor was taken from a human donor in a cohort sampled during active COVID-19. The sequencing input was peripheral blood. V gene TRBV10-3 combines with J gene TRBJ1-1, with a weak D call TRBD1 (5 bases). CDR3 sequence reads: CAISESSGNEAFF. The CDR3 bases are TGTGCCATCAGTGAGTCGTCAGGGAATGAAGCTTTCTTT.